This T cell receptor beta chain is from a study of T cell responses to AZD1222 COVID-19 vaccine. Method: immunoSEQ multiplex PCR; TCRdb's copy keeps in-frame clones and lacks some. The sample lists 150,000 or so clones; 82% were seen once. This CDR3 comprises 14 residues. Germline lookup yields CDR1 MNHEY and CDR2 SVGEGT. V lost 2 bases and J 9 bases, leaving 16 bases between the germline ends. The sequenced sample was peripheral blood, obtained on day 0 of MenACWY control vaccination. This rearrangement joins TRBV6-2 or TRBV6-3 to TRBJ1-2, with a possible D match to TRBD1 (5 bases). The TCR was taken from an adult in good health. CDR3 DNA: TGTGCCAGCAGTTACGACAGTCGCGCTACGCGCTACACCTTC. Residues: CASSYDSRATRYTF.